The 13 T cell receptor beta chains given below trace back to one sample, sequenced in a study of cytomegalovirus exposure and HLA in healthy donors. A multiplex PCR was run with 60 Vbeta primers and 13 Jbeta primers. Only in-frame clones appear in the TCRdb table, and some are missing; sequencing was by immunoSEQ multiplex PCR. The sample lists tens of thousands of clones; about 50% were seen once. Sequencing input: PBMCs. These receptors were taken from a human donor in good health.

The CDR3 DNA reads as TGTGCCAGCAGTTTAGCTAGCGGGGGATGGTATACGCAGTATTTT. This codes for CASSLASGGWYTQYF. The chain couples TRBV27 to TRBJ2-3; TRBD2 matches 10 bases. The CDR3 runs 15 residues. Germline V gives CDR1 MNHEY, CDR2 SMNVEV (reference sequence). V trimming: 2 bases; J trimming: 7 bases; junction bases outside the gene matches: 6.

This rearrangement joins TRBV18 to TRBJ2-4, with TRBD1 identical over 8 bases. This CDR3 comprises 15 residues. V was clipped by 6 bases and J by 1 base; unmatched bases: 5. Germline values: CDR1 KGHSH, CDR2 LQKENI. The CDR3 loop reads CASSTTGDAKNIQYF. The CDR3 region has the DNA TGTGCCAGCTCTACGACAGGGGATGCCAAAAACATTCAGTACTTC.

This clone was counted between two and nine times. This rearrangement joins TRBV7-6 to TRBJ2-7, with 9 bases identical to TRBD2. Looked up from germline, CDR1 is SGHVS and CDR2 is FNYEAQ. The CDR3 spans 16 residues. The V gene end was trimmed by 0 bases and the J gene end by 4 bases; junction bases not matched to a gene: 7. As DNA, the CDR3 is TGTGCCAGCAGCTTAGCATCAGCGGGAGGATCTTACGAGCAGTACTTC. Protein product: CASSLASAGGSYEQYF.

The table lists this clone with a few counts. The chain recombines TRBV15 with TRBJ2-2, with 8 bases lining up with TRBD2. The V gene end was trimmed by 5 bases and the J gene end by 4 bases; junction bases not matched to a gene: 15. CDR3 length equals 18 residues. Germline V CDR1 and CDR2: LNHNV, YYDKDF (reference sequence). The chain's CDR3 is CATSGLPGGMRGTGELFF. CDR3 coding DNA: TGTGCCACCAGCGGCTTGCCGGGGGGGATGAGAGGCACCGGGGAGCTGTTTTTT.

The chain employs TRBV6-5 and TRBJ1-1; 8 nucleotides agree with TRBD1. The V and J ends lost 0 bases and 6 bases, in that order; junction bases with no gene match: 6. The CDR3 runs 15 residues. Per the germline V gene, CDR1 is MNHEY and CDR2 is SVGAGI. CDR3 coding DNA: TGTGCCAGCAGTTACTCGATCCAGGGGGCTGCTGAAGCTTTCTTT. Translation gives CASSYSIQGAAEAFF.

This clone was counted a few times. This chain joins TRBV28 and TRBJ1-1; no definite D call. This CDR3 is 15 amino acids long. V dropped 3 bases and J dropped 0 bases, with 11 bases sitting between them. Germline assignment: CDR1 MDHEN and CDR2 SYDVKM. The CDR3 loop is CASSLGPQLNTEAFF. In DNA form, the CDR3 reads TGTGCCAGCAGTTTGGGCCCTCAGCTGAACACTGAAGCTTTCTTT.

The chain joins TRBV7-2 to TRBJ2-2; D possibly corresponds to TRBD2 (6 bases). The V gene lost 1 base and the J gene lost 7 bases, with 10 bases spanning the gap. This CDR3 contains 14 residues. CDR1 SGHTA and CDR2 FQGNSA come from the germline V gene. Here the CDR3 reads CASSLGGGGGELFF. Written as DNA, the CDR3 is TGTGCCAGCAGCTTAGGGGGAGGAGGCGGGGAGCTGTTTTTT.

The table lists this clone with many counts. The sample contains more than one DNA sequence encoding this CDR3. V is TRBV18 and J is TRBJ1-1; a weak D match, TRBD1 (6 bases). The CDR3 sequence is 15 residues long. The germline V and J ends were trimmed by 0 bases and 8 bases, with 16 bases remaining between them. The germline CDR1 and CDR2 sequences are KGHSH and LQKENI. This chain's CDR3 is CASSPPDSLIDEAFF. The CDR3 nucleotides are TGTGCCAGCTCACCACCGGACAGTCTTATAGACGAAGCTTTCTTT.

The chain joins TRBV28 to TRBJ1-2; unclear D gene. The CDR3 covers 13 residues. V shed 2 bases and J shed 8 bases, with 12 bases lying between them. Germline-derived CDR1 and CDR2 are MDHEN and SYDVKM. CDR3 residues: CASSLGQVLGYTF. The DNA of the CDR3 is TGTGCCAGCAGTTTAGGGCAAGTCTTGGGCTACACCTTC.

This chain joins TRBV5-6 and TRBJ1-6; D perhaps matches TRBD1 (5 bases). The CDR3 is made up of 15 amino acids. The germline V gene has CDR1 SGHDT and CDR2 YYEEEE. Trimming removed 9 bases at V and 9 bases at J, with 22 bases between. The CDR3 sequence is CANPLRGEGGSPLHF. The DNA for the CDR3 is TGTGCCAACCCACTCCGGGGGGAGGGAGGTTCACCCCTCCACTTT.

The J gene is TRBJ1-6, the V gene TRBV30; possible D gene TRBD1, 6 bases. The CDR3 is 17 residues long. V was trimmed by 0 bases and J by 0 bases, leaving 12 bases between them. The germline V gene has CDR1 GTSNPN and CDR2 SVGIG (reference sequence). CDR3 nucleotides: TGTGCCTGGAGTGTACAGGGCATGTTCTCCTATAATTCACCCCTCCACTTT. Protein product: CAWSVQGMFSYNSPLHF.

The CDR3 region has the DNA TGCGCCAGCAGACCCGGGGTCTCCTACAATGAGCAGTTCTTC. Amino acids: CASRPGVSYNEQFF. The genes are TRBV4-3 and TRBJ2-1, with D possibly being TRBD2 (5 bases). Between the trimmed V and J ends, which lost 6 bases and 0 bases, there was a span of 9 bases. The germline V gene has CDR1 LGHNA and CDR2 YSLEER. CDR3 length: 14 amino acids.

This sequence joins TRBV28 and TRBJ1-5; D gene uncertain. CDR3 size: 12 residues. Germline CDR1 and CDR2: MDHEN and SYDVKM. Deletions cut 3 bases from V and 4 bases from J, with 4 bases between. The DNA of the CDR3 is TGTGCCAGCAGTTTCCAAAATCAGCCCCAGCATTTT. Translation gives CASSFQNQPQHF.